One sample yielded the 20 T cell receptor beta chains listed below, sequenced in a study of CD4 and CD8 cells across lung adenocarcinoma regions. MiXCR, applied by TCRdb to the PCR reads, yields one record per CDR3 protein. This sample has tens of thousands of distinct CDR3 sequences, with about 53% found just once. Sequenced input: CD8+ T cells from the center of a lung tumor. These receptors were obtained from a female donor with lung adenocarcinoma. The CD4 and CD8 labels of this study may be unreliable.

The DNA for the CDR3 is TGTGGCGCGGGGTTTGGGGGCCGAGAACCAGATACGCAGTACTTC. This gives the protein CGAGFGGREPDTQYF. The rearrangement uses TRBV27 and TRBJ2-3, with D perhaps assigned TRBD1 or TRBD2 (6 bases each). The J call may be wrong; the DNA end is better matched by TRBJ2-7. Looked up from germline, CDR1 is MNHEY and CDR2 is SMNVEV (reference sequence). The CDR3 sequence is 15 residues long.

This clonotype was counted ten times or more. The J gene is TRBJ1-1, the V gene TRBV20-1; 11 nucleotides agree with TRBD1. The length of the CDR3 is 16 residues. Trimming at V came to 0 bases and at J to 1 base, leaving 4 bases not matched to a gene. Germline lookup yields CDR1 DFQATT and CDR2 SNEGSKA (reference sequence). The CDR3 is CSAREGGTGGNTEAFF. CDR3 nucleotides: TGCAGTGCTAGAGAGGGGGGGACAGGGGGGAACACTGAAGCTTTCTTT.

This chain joins TRBV6-1 and TRBJ2-1; tentative D call: TRBD1 (5 bases). Trimming pared 6 bases from V and 4 bases from J, leaving 16 bases between. The CDR3 loop spans 15 amino acids. Germline assignment: CDR1 MNHNS and CDR2 SASEGT. CDR3 in DNA: TGTGCCAGCAGACGGACAACCTTTCCTTACAATGAGCAGTTCTTC. It yields the protein CASRRTTFPYNEQFF.

The sample holds many counts of this clonotype. The chain joins TRBV14 to TRBJ2-1; D unresolved. Germline V gene lookup returns CDR1 SGHDN and CDR2 FVKESK. The CDR3 length is 13 residues. The V end lost 4 bases, the J end lost 8 bases, and 12 bases lay between the germline ends. The CDR3 region is CASSPRSLDEQFF. Written as DNA, the CDR3 is TGTGCCAGCAGCCCTAGGTCATTGGATGAGCAGTTCTTC.

A remark on this clonotype: Germline and junction disagree at one end, which may indicate a read error. The chain uses TRBV27 and TRBJ2-6, with D perhaps being TRBD1 or TRBD2 (6 bases each). This CDR3 has 18 amino acids. Germline-derived CDR1 and CDR2 are MNHEY and SMNVEV (reference sequence). CDR3 region: CASSLAQGQGSGANVLSF. The DNA for the CDR3 is TGTGCCAGCAGTTTAGCGCAGGGCCAAGGCTCGGGGGCCAACGTCCTGTCCTTC.

This rearrangement joins TRBV6-1 to TRBJ2-1; either TRBD1 or TRBD2 may supply D (6 bases each). The DNA matches TRBJ2-7 better at its end, which makes the J call doubtful. Germline CDR1 reads MNHNS; CDR2 reads SASEGT. This CDR3 comprises 14 residues. CDR3 loop: CASSAGAGLNEQYF. CDR3 DNA sequence: TGTGCCAGCAGTGCGGGGGCGGGGCTGAATGAGCAGTACTTC.

The rearrangement uses TRBV10-3 and TRBJ2-5; TRBD1 matches at 7 bases. Germline V gene data show CDR1 as ENHRY and CDR2 as SYGVKD. There are 14 residues in the CDR3. Written as DNA, the CDR3 is TGTGCGGGCATAGGGGGCTGTGGCCAAGATACGCAGTACTTC. This translates into CAGIGGCGQDTQYF.

Note on this clonotype: Its ends do not fully match the called genes, so a read error is possible. The chain is built from TRBV6-1 and TRBJ2-3; D may be TRBD2 (6 bases). Germline V lookup: CDR1 MNHNS, CDR2 SASEGT. The CDR3 sequence is 19 residues long. CDR3 amino acids: CASRDCDGRGARGTDTQYF. CDR3 sequence (DNA): TGTGCCAGCAGGGACTGCGACGGGCGCGGGGCCCGTGGCACAGATACGCAGTACTTT.

By share, this clonotype counts as medium-sized. The rearrangement joins TRBV7-2 to TRBJ2-5; D is uncertain. Trimming removed 5 bases at V and 7 bases at J, with 14 bases between. The CDR3 has 13 residues. Per germline, CDR1 SGHTA and CDR2 FQGNSA. The DNA of the CDR3 is TGTGCCAGCAGCCCCGCGGCCGGTGGGACCCAGTACTTC. Translation gives CASSPAAGGTQYF.

The rearrangement links TRBV6-1 to TRBJ2-1; maybe TRBD1 (5 bases). Trimming shortened V by 4 bases and J by 2 bases, and 9 bases separated the two germline ends. Germline values: CDR1 MNHNS, CDR2 SASEGT. CDR3 size: 14 residues. CDR3 loop: CASSVPGTYNEQFF. In DNA, the CDR3 is TGTGCCAGCAGTGTGCCAGGGACCTACAATGAGCAGTTCTTC.

The CDR3 reads CASSYRGSGANVLTF. The CDR3 DNA reads TGTGCCAGCAGTTACAGAGGCTCTGGGGCCAACGTCCTGACTTTC. The genes are TRBV6-5 and TRBJ2-6; unclear D gene. The CDR3 loop spans 15 amino acids. The V gene lost 2 bases and the J gene lost 0 bases, with 5 bases spanning the gap. CDR1 and CDR2 (germline): MNHEY, SVGAGI.

The V gene is TRBV10-3, the J gene TRBJ2-4; TRBD2 matches at 11 bases. The CDR3 sequence is 16 residues long. The V and J ends lost 4 bases and 13 bases, in that order; junction bases with no gene match: 15. CDR1 is ENHRY and CDR2 is SYGVKD in the germline V gene. CDR3 loop: CAISAPSGRPAQGQYF. The CDR3 nucleotides are TGTGCCATCAGTGCGCCTAGCGGGAGGCCAGCTCAGGGGCAGTACTTC.

The chain combines TRBV6-5 with TRBJ2-3; D call uncertain. CDR1 is MNHEY, CDR2 SVGAGI, per germline. V was trimmed by 4 bases and J by 2 bases, leaving 13 bases between them. The length of the CDR3 is 15 residues. The chain's CDR3 is CASSLRNRATDTQYF. The CDR3 region has the DNA TGTGCCAGCAGTTTAAGGAACAGAGCCACAGATACGCAGTATTTT.

This clonotype has only one observation. Sequence at one end of the junction differs from germline and may be a read error. Written as DNA, the CDR3 is TGCGCCGGCTGGGGGCAGTGGGCCACAGACACGCAGTATTTT. It is translated as CAGWGQWATDTQYF. This chain connects TRBV10-1 to TRBJ2-3; tentatively, D is TRBD1 (6 bases). The CDR3 consists of 14 residues. Looked up from germline, CDR1 is WNHNN and CDR2 is SYGVQD (reference sequence).

This clonotype turned up a few times. This sequence joins TRBV12-3 or TRBV12-4 and TRBJ2-1; 7 bases agree with TRBD2. The J call may be incorrect, as the DNA end agrees better with TRBJ2-7. CDR3 length: 14 amino acids. The CDR3 is CASSLGGEGYEQYF. CDR3 sequence (DNA): TGTGCCAGCAGTTTAGGCGGGGAGGGCTACGAGCAGTACTTC.

The V gene is TRBV6-1, the J gene TRBJ2-4; perhaps D is TRBD1 or TRBD2 (7 bases each). The CDR3 runs to 14 residues. Deletions cut 9 bases from V and 2 bases from J, with 14 bases between. Germline values: CDR1 MNHNS, CDR2 SASEGT. The CDR3: CASQGGGTKNIQYF. CDR3 nucleotide sequence: TGTGCCAGTCAGGGGGGGGGGACCAAAAACATTCAGTACTTC.

This sequence joins TRBV6-1 and TRBJ1-2; 8 positions agree with TRBD1. This CDR3 spans 16 amino acids. Per the germline V gene, CDR1 is MNHNS and CDR2 is SASEGT. V lost 2 bases, J lost 10 bases, and 15 bases stayed unmatched. The CDR3 bases are TGTGCCAGCAGTGAATGGGGCGGGACAGGCCTGCTGGACTACACCTTC. It codes for CASSEWGGTGLLDYTF.

The chain recombines TRBV6-1 with TRBJ2-5, with D unclear. The length of the CDR3 is 13 residues. Germline loops: CDR1 MNHNS, CDR2 SASEGT. V lost 6 bases and J lost 4, with 12 bases in between. CDR3 sequence reads: CASSAVVGETQYF. The DNA of the CDR3 is TGTGCCAGCAGCGCGGTCGTCGGAGAGACCCAGTACTTC.

This clonotype has only a few counts. The V gene is TRBV9, the J gene TRBJ1-1; unclear D gene. The V and J ends lost 3 bases and 0 bases respectively, with 15 bases between them. The CDR3 consists of 16 residues. Germline CDR1 SGDLS, CDR2 YYNGEE. CDR3 sequence reads: CASSAIASPMNTEAFF. The DNA of the CDR3 is TGTGCCAGCAGCGCCATTGCCTCCCCCATGAACACTGAAGCTTTCTTT.

The J gene is TRBJ2-1, the V gene TRBV6-1, with TRBD2 matching over 10 bases. The CDR3 covers 18 residues. V was pared by 5 bases and J by 3 bases, with 13 bases of the junction left unmatched. Germline V gives CDR1 MNHNS, CDR2 SASEGT. The CDR3, as DNA: TGTGCCAGCAGTCCCGACCCGTTAGCGGGAGGATACTACAATGAGCAGTTCTTC. As protein: CASSPDPLAGGYYNEQFF.